These T cell receptor beta chains were read from a single sample in a study of PD-1 blockade in classical Hodgkin lymphoma. Assay: immunoSEQ multiplex PCR; the TCRdb copy retains only in-frame clones and omits some. Among approximately 20,000 clones listed, around three quarters were seen once. The specimen was peripheral blood mononuclear cells (PBMCs), collected before the second cycle of nivolumab. These receptors came from a human donor with classical Hodgkin lymphoma. CDR3s include the opening cysteine and the closing phenylalanine or tryptophan. Fields, in order: D gene, V gene, clone size, J gene, CDR3 DNA, CDR3 protein. D genes are given only for firm matches. Some rows have no size entry. The others give once, few or many, or a class for an expanded clone.

d_call: -
v_call: TRBV2
clone_size: -
j_call: TRBJ1-3
cdr3_nt: TGTGCCAGCACTTTCGGGCGGAGCTCTGGAAACACCATATATTTT
cdr3_aa: CASTFGRSSGNTIYF

d_call: -
v_call: TRBV7-8
clone_size: -
j_call: TRBJ1-1
cdr3_nt: TGTGCCAGCAGCTTGGGCGGGGCGGAGATGAACACTGAAGCTTTCTTT
cdr3_aa: CASSLGGAEMNTEAFF

d_call: TRBD1
v_call: TRBV2
clone_size: few
j_call: TRBJ1-5
cdr3_nt: TGTGCCAGCAGCCCGGACAGGGGCAATCAGCCCCAGCATTTT
cdr3_aa: CASSPDRGNQPQHF

d_call: TRBD2
v_call: TRBV19
clone_size: few
j_call: TRBJ2-2
cdr3_nt: TGTGCCAGTAACCGACTAGCGGGGGAGCTGTTTTTT
cdr3_aa: CASNRLAGELFF

d_call: TRBD2
v_call: TRBV6-6
clone_size: -
j_call: TRBJ2-7
cdr3_nt: TGTGCCAGCAGTTACTCGTCTCTAGCGGGAACCTACGAGCAGTACTTC
cdr3_aa: CASSYSSLAGTYEQYF

d_call: -
v_call: TRBV6-5
clone_size: -
j_call: TRBJ2-5
cdr3_nt: TGTGCCAGCAGTTTGTCCAACCAAGAGACCCAGTACTTC
cdr3_aa: CASSLSNQETQYF

d_call: TRBD2
v_call: TRBV2
clone_size: once
j_call: TRBJ2-2
cdr3_nt: TGTGCCAGCAGTGAAGCGCGAGCGGGGGGCCTGGCCGGGGAGCTGTTTTTT
cdr3_aa: CASSEARAGGLAGELFF

d_call: TRBD1
v_call: TRBV6-1
clone_size: -
j_call: TRBJ2-7
cdr3_nt: TGTGCCAGCAGTGAATATACAGGGGTGATGGCCTACGAGCAGTACTTC
cdr3_aa: CASSEYTGVMAYEQYF

d_call: -
v_call: TRBV4-2
clone_size: -
j_call: TRBJ2-1
cdr3_nt: TGTGCCAGCAGCCTACATAGCGGAAACTCCTACAATGAGCAGTTCTTC
cdr3_aa: CASSLHSGNSYNEQFF

d_call: -
v_call: TRBV7-8
clone_size: -
j_call: TRBJ2-7
cdr3_nt: TGTGCCAGCAGCCCTTATTACGACTCCTACGAGCAGTACTTC
cdr3_aa: CASSPYYDSYEQYF

d_call: -
v_call: TRBV7-2
clone_size: -
j_call: TRBJ2-5
cdr3_nt: TGTGCCAGCAGCTGGAGAGGGAACCCATTACAAGAGACCCAGTACTTC
cdr3_aa: CASSWRGNPLQETQYF

d_call: -
v_call: TRBV10-3
clone_size: -
j_call: TRBJ1-2
cdr3_nt: TGTGCCATCAGTGACCCGCGGAGGGGGAAGTATGGCTACACCTTC
cdr3_aa: CAISDPRRGKYGYTF

d_call: -
v_call: TRBV5-5
clone_size: -
j_call: TRBJ2-5
cdr3_nt: TGTGCCAGCAGCTTGGCCTTCGGGGAGACCCAGTACTTC
cdr3_aa: CASSLAFGETQYF

d_call: TRBD1
v_call: TRBV5-1
clone_size: -
j_call: TRBJ2-5
cdr3_nt: TGCGCCAGCAGCTCTAGGACAGGGACCAAAGAGACCCAGTACTTC
cdr3_aa: CASSSRTGTKETQYF

d_call: TRBD1
v_call: TRBV11-2
clone_size: few
j_call: TRBJ1-5
cdr3_nt: TGTGCCAGCAGCCCCGGGACAGGCAATCAGCCCCAGCATTTT
cdr3_aa: CASSPGTGNQPQHF

d_call: -
v_call: TRBV28
clone_size: -
j_call: TRBJ1-1
cdr3_nt: TGTGCCAGCCGAGGGAACACTGAAGCTTTCTTT
cdr3_aa: CASRGNTEAFF